A selection of T cell receptor beta chains follows, all from one sample in a study of blood T cells in healthy people across ages. TCRdb redid the calling of the 5' RACE reads with MiXCR, one entry per CDR3 protein. The data hold some 1.6 million distinct CDR3 sequences, with approximately 32% observed a single time. Sequenced: blood. Every receptor here comes from a woman in her twenties or thirties in good health. Each CDR3 is given with its conserved first and last residue. The D gene is left open where the match is weak. Rows may omit the clone size; those that give it use once, few, many or a size class.

d_gene	j_gene	len	v_gene	abundance	CDR3aa	CDR3nt
TRBD2	TRBJ2-7	13	TRBV27	.	CASSSASGYEQYF	TGTGCCAGCAGTTCGGCTAGCGGGTACGAGCAGTACTTC
.	TRBJ2-6	18	TRBV30	few	CAWSFIRTSYSGANVLTF	TGTGCCTGGAGCTTTATTCGGACAAGCTACTCTGGGGCCAACGTCCTGACTTTC
.	TRBJ1-5	15	TRBV5-1	.	CASSLEGPGDQPQHF	TGCGCCAGCAGCTTGGAAGGCCCCGGGGATCAGCCCCAGCATTTT
.	TRBJ2-7	15	TRBV9	few	CASSAERGGLNEQYF	TGTGCCAGCAGCGCAGAAAGGGGGGGACTAAACGAGCAGTACTTC
TRBD2	TRBJ2-7	18	TRBV10-2	.	CASTGTSGSPAGGNEQYF	TGCGCCTCCACGGGGACTAGCGGGTCCCCCGCTGGGGGAAATGAGCAGTACTTC
TRBD2	TRBJ2-1	15	TRBV11-2	few	CASSLGASGIAEQFF	TGTGCCAGCAGCTTAGGGGCTAGCGGGATTGCTGAGCAGTTCTTC
TRBD1	TRBJ1-1	13	TRBV6-1	.	CASRGQRNTEAFF	TGTGCCAGCAGGGGACAGAGGAACACTGAAGCTTTCTTT
.	TRBJ2-1	15	TRBV12-3/TRBV12-4	.	CASSSGTDFYNEQFF	TGTGCCAGCAGTTCCGGGACGGACTTTTACAATGAGCAGTTCTTC
.	TRBJ2-7	14	TRBV28	.	CASSLPQGSYEQYF	TGTGCCAGCAGCCTTCCTCAGGGATCCTACGAGCAGTACTTC
.	TRBJ1-2	11	TRBV29-1	few	CSVEGAFGYTF	TGCAGCGTTGAAGGGGCCTTTGGCTACACCTTC
.	TRBJ2-5	12	TRBV18	.	CASSPGEGEQYF	TGTGCCAGCTCACCGGGAGAAGGGGAGCAGTACTTC
TRBD2	TRBJ2-1	13	TRBV7-3	.	CASSLTLREGEFF	TGTGCCAGCAGCTTAACTTTACGGGAGGGTGAGTTCTTC
.	TRBJ1-1	13	TRBV24-1	few	CATRGTHTSEAFF	TGTGCCACTCGGGGGACACACACGTCTGAAGCTTTCTTT
TRBD1	TRBJ1-1	15	TRBV4-1	once	CASSQLGTGRTEAFF	TGCGCCAGCAGCCAGTTGGGGACAGGGAGGACTGAAGCTTTCTTT
.	TRBJ1-1	14	TRBV5-1	few	CASSFPETGREAFF	TGCGCCAGCAGCTTCCCGGAAACAGGGAGAGAAGCTTTCTTT
.	TRBJ2-1	14	TRBV6-5	.	CASMRGYPEDEQFF	TGTGCCAGCATGCGGGGCTACCCCGAGGATGAGCAGTTCTTC
.	TRBJ2-7	15	TRBV11-2	once	CASSIAGASTYEQYF	TGTGCCAGCAGCATAGCAGGGGCCTCTACCTACGAGCAGTACTTC
TRBD2	TRBJ2-1	13	TRBV12-5	.	CASGFRSGGEQFF	TGTGCTAGTGGTTTCCGGAGCGGGGGTGAGCAGTTCTTC
.	TRBJ2-4	13	TRBV5-1	.	CASSLAPGDIQYF	TGCGCCAGCAGCTTGGCCCCTGGAGACATTCAGTACTTC
.	TRBJ1-2	15	TRBV3-1	.	CASSLQVGGGHGYTF	TGTGCCAGCAGCCTCCAGGTTGGGGGGGGGCATGGCTACACCTTC
TRBD1	TRBJ2-5	15	TRBV10-3	.	CAISESQGGEETQYF	TGTGCCATCAGTGAGTCTCAAGGGGGCGAAGAGACCCAGTACTTC
.	TRBJ1-2	15	TRBV30	.	CAWSVSGTRYYGYTF	TGTGCCTGGAGTGTATCGGGGACGCGGTACTATGGCTACACCTTC
.	TRBJ1-2	15	TRBV9	few	CASSADGTGNYGYTF	TGTGCCAGCAGCGCAGACGGGACGGGGAACTATGGCTACACCTTC
.	TRBJ2-4	18	TRBV6-9	.	CASSYPPRGDGPKNIQYF	TGTGCCAGCAGTTATCCCCCTAGAGGCGATGGTCCCAAAAACATTCAGTACTTC
.	TRBJ1-1	12	TRBV9	.	CASSEGEGEAFF	TGTGCCAGCAGCGAGGGGGAGGGTGAAGCTTTCTTT
.	TRBJ1-2	14	TRBV7-2	.	CASSLEAGLMGYTF	TGTGCCAGCAGCTTAGAAGCGGGATTGATGGGCTACACCTTC
.	TRBJ1-1	14	TRBV24-1	few	CATSESGPPTEAFF	TGTGCCACCAGTGAATCGGGCCCCCCAACTGAAGCTTTCTTT
.	TRBJ2-5	15	TRBV7-3	few	CASSSFGGSRKTQYF	TGTGCCAGCAGCTCCTTCGGGGGCTCGAGAAAGACCCAGTACTTC
.	TRBJ2-1	15	TRBV6-5	few	CASSPSQDLNNEQFF	TGTGCCAGCAGTCCATCCCAAGATTTAAACAATGAGCAGTTCTTC
TRBD2	TRBJ2-1	15	TRBV15	.	CATSSPGTSLLAQFF	TGTGCCACCAGCAGTCCCGGGACTAGCCTTTTGGCGCAGTTCTTC
.	TRBJ2-5	15	TRBV5-1	.	CASSRSDRTKETQYF	TGCGCCAGCAGCCGATCGGACAGAACCAAAGAGACCCAGTACTTC
.	TRBJ2-3	16	TRBV12-3/TRBV12-4	once	CASSFRVALSIDTQYF	TGTGCCAGCAGTTTTCGGGTAGCGCTCAGCATAGATACGCAGTATTTT
TRBD1	TRBJ2-7	14	TRBV6-1	.	CASIPGTGRYEQYF	TGTGCCAGCATTCCCGGGACAGGGCGCTACGAGCAGTACTTC
.	TRBJ2-7	13	TRBV13	few	CASSFRESDEQYF	TGTGCCAGCAGCTTTAGGGAGTCGGACGAGCAGTACTTC
.	TRBJ2-1	14	TRBV7-9	.	CASSFSGPGDEQFF	TGTGCCAGCAGCTTTAGCGGGCCAGGGGATGAGCAGTTCTTC
TRBD1	TRBJ2-1	15	TRBV20-1	few	CSARDSDRGGNEQFF	TGCAGTGCTAGAGACTCCGACAGGGGAGGCAATGAGCAGTTCTTC
.	TRBJ1-2	16	TRBV4-2	.	CASSQGESRSRYGYTF	TGTGCCAGCAGCCAAGGGGAGTCACGTTCGAGATATGGCTACACCTTC
.	TRBJ1-2	14	TRBV10-3	.	CATNPGTSNYGYTF	TGTGCCACTAACCCAGGGACATCCAACTATGGCTACACCTTC
.	TRBJ1-4	12	TRBV2	.	CASSEAGEKLFF	TGTGCCAGCAGTGAAGCGGGCGAAAAACTGTTTTTT
.	TRBJ2-5	14	TRBV20-1	.	CSAASSGKGETQYF	TGCAGTGCTGCGTCTTCCGGGAAAGGGGAGACCCAGTACTTC
.	TRBJ1-5	16	TRBV27	.	CASSDTGSLFGQPQHF	TGTGCCAGCAGTGACACAGGGTCCCTCTTCGGTCAGCCCCAGCATTTT
TRBD2	TRBJ2-3	15	TRBV27	.	CASRGRLAGWDTQYF	TGTGCCAGCAGAGGCCGACTAGCGGGGTGGGATACGCAGTATTTT
.	TRBJ1-2	14	TRBV30	.	CAWSRVDGNYGYTF	TGTGCCTGGAGCCGGGTGGACGGAAATTATGGCTACACCTTC
.	TRBJ1-5	14	TRBV30	.	CAWSTLGGGGPQHF	TGTGCCTGGAGTACGCTGGGAGGGGGAGGGCCCCAGCATTTT
.	TRBJ2-5	14	TRBV20-1	few	CSARDFRQQETQYF	TGCAGTGCTAGAGATTTCCGACAGCAAGAGACCCAGTACTTC
.	TRBJ2-7	14	TRBV30	few	CAWARGGRTYEQYF	TGTGCCTGGGCCCGTGGTGGGCGAACCTACGAGCAGTACTTC
.	TRBJ2-3	16	TRBV6-2/TRBV6-3	.	CASTHLGGHLTDTQYF	TGTGCCAGCACCCACCTTGGGGGGCATCTCACAGATACGCAGTATTTT
.	TRBJ2-6	14	TRBV20-1	.	CSARGPSGANVLTF	TGCAGTGCTAGGGGACCCTCTGGGGCCAACGTCCTGACTTTC
.	TRBJ1-1	15	TRBV9	.	CASSANQGLGTEAFF	TGTGCCAGCAGCGCCAATCAGGGCCTCGGGACTGAAGCTTTCTTT
TRBD2	TRBJ2-1	15	TRBV9	few	CASSTGLAGSNEQFF	TGTGCCAGCAGCACAGGACTAGCGGGATCCAATGAGCAGTTCTTC
.	TRBJ2-3	14	TRBV27	.	CASSLGGRPDTRYF	TGTGCCAGCAGTTTGGGTGGGAGACCAGATACGCGGTATTTT